The entry that follows covers one TCR beta chain sequence. Its specificity is not known. The record originates from a study of response to subunit inactivated influenza vaccine. Regarding the study as a whole: The authors offered the suggestion that each seasonal influenza vaccination recruits few new T cells.

TCRdb re-analysed the RT-PCR reads in MiXCR, keeping a single row per CDR3 protein. The table has about 520,000 distinct CDR3 sequences, 25% seen once. CDR3 size: 14 residues. CDR1 and CDR2 from the germline V gene are SGHRS and YFSETQ. The V end lost 3 bases, the J end lost 6 bases, and 13 bases lay between the germline ends. This sequence joins TRBV5-1 and TRBJ2-1; D is perhaps TRBD2 (5 bases). The source was CD4+ T cells sorted from PBMCs, collected 4 to 6 days after vaccination. The source is a man aged 50 to 60 who received an inactivated influenza vaccine. The CDR3 coding sequence is TGCGCCAGCAGCTCTGGGGAGCCTTTCAATGAGCAGTTCTTC. Amino acid sequence: CASSSGEPFNEQFF.